These 25 T cell receptor beta chains share one sample of origin, sequenced in a study of shared clonotypes between healthy human individuals (dated by TCRdb to the early 2020s). The library was obtained by the immunoSEQ multiplex PCR assay. As stored in TCRdb, this immuneACCESS dataset retains in-frame rearrangements with V and J assigned. A fraction of the clones does not appear; measured against another copy, unresolved V genes explain less than half of the discrepancy, and the remainder lacks a known reason. The sample yields about 2.4 million clones; 93% were counted once. In total, the top ten clones hold around 0.37% of the sample. Sequenced: naive CD4+ T cells from PBMCs. The meaning of the sample's cell subset or site label: CD45RA+ positively selected. These receptors were collected from a man aged 18-30 years in good health. Some clones in this sample may be carry-over from other donors' samples.

The chain is built from TRBV7-3 and TRBJ2-3, with D uncertain. Germline loops: CDR1 SGHTA, CDR2 FQGTGA. This CDR3 region has 14 residues. Trimming removed 3 bases at V and 5 bases at J, with 12 bases between. The CDR3 DNA reads as TGTGCCAGCAGCTTGGGCGGCGCGGAAGATACGCAGTATTTT. Amino acid sequence: CASSLGGAEDTQYF. Using reference TRBV7-3 and TRBJ2-3 for the parts outside the CDR3, the full variable domain is GAGVSQTPSNKVTEKGKYVELRCDPISGHTALYWYRQSLGQGPEFLIYFQGTGAADDSGLPNDRFFAVRPEGSVSTLKIQRTERGDSAVYLCASSLGGAEDTQYFGPGTRLTVL.

The genes are TRBV28 and TRBJ1-1, with D hard to call. This CDR3 has 12 residues. V was shortened by 6 bases and J by 5 bases, with 10 bases between the two germline ends. In germline, CDR1 is MDHEN, CDR2 SYDVKM. The CDR3 region is CASSPRSTEAFF. CDR3 coding DNA: TGTGCCAGCAGCCCAAGATCGACTGAAGCTTTCTTT.

The chain is built from TRBV5-1 and TRBJ2-5; the D is unclear. The CDR3 is 14 residues long. Per germline, CDR1 SGHRS and CDR2 YFSETQ. The ends were cut back, 4 bases at V and 5 bases at J, with 15 bases in the middle. The CDR3 coding sequence is TGCGCCAGCAGCGTATTTTTTGGTTCGGAGACCCAGTACTTC. Encoded protein: CASSVFFGSETQYF.

This chain joins TRBV7-2 and TRBJ2-2; D gene uncertain. From germline, CDR1 is SGHTA and CDR2 FQGNSA. Deletions cut 4 bases from V and 3 bases from J, with 21 bases between. The CDR3 sequence is 18 residues long. CDR3 nucleotides: TGTGCCAGCAGCTGGCCCTGGCTATCCGCCAAATACACCGGGGAGCTGTTTTTT. This sequence encodes CASSWPWLSAKYTGELFF. The full variable domain, rest sourced from reference TRBV7-2 and TRBJ2-2, is GAGVSQSPSNKVTEKGKDVELRCDPISGHTALYWYRQSLGQGLEFLIYFQGNSAPDKSGLPSDRFSAERTGGSVSTLTIQRTQQEDSAVYLCASSWPWLSAKYTGELFFGEGSRLTVL.

This clone showed up just once. This chain joins TRBV27 and TRBJ2-3; D unresolved. CDR1 and CDR2 (germline): MNHEY, SMNVEV (reference sequence). This CDR3 comprises 13 residues. V shed 1 base and J shed 3 bases, with 5 bases lying between them. CDR3 sequence: CASSLYLTDTQYF. CDR3 bases: TGTGCCAGCAGTTTATATTTGACAGATACGCAGTATTTT.

V usage is TRBV2 and J usage is TRBJ2-5; 8 positions agree with TRBD1. Germline V gives CDR1 SNHLY, CDR2 FYNNEI. This CDR3 region has 13 residues. V dropped 6 bases and J dropped 5; count of bases not matched to a gene: 5. CDR3 sequence reads: CASSEGTGETQYF. CDR3 in DNA: TGTGCCAGCAGCGAGGGGACAGGCGAGACCCAGTACTTC.

The genes are TRBV28 and TRBJ2-7; D is ambiguous. This CDR3 is built from 14 residues. CDR1 and CDR2 (germline): MDHEN, SYDVKM. Trimming took 10 bases from V and 0 from J, leaving 16 bases between them. The DNA for the CDR3 is TGTGCCACCCACGCTTTTCGGAGCTCCTACGAGCAGTACTTC. It is translated as CATHAFRSSYEQYF.

The rearrangement joins TRBV11-2 to TRBJ1-5; 8 positions agree with TRBD1. Germline CDR1 reads SGHAT; CDR2 reads FQNNGV. This CDR3 has 15 amino acids. V lost 0 bases, J lost 3 bases, and 1 base stayed unmatched. The chain's CDR3 is CASSLEQGDNQPQHF. DNA of the CDR3: TGTGCCAGCAGCTTAGAACAGGGGGACAATCAGCCCCAGCATTTT.

CDR3 loop: CASSYRAGEEKLFF. CDR3 sequence (DNA): TGTGCCAGCAGCTACCGGGCCGGGGAGGAAAAACTGTTTTTT. The J gene is TRBJ1-4, the V gene TRBV7-9; no definite D call. Germline values: CDR1 SEHNR, CDR2 FQNEAQ (reference sequence). This CDR3 contains 14 residues. Trimming stripped 4 bases from V and 8 bases from J, with 14 bases between.

The chain has TRBV4-1 and TRBJ1-4, with no clear D. Trimming cost V 4 bases and J 8 bases, with 8 bases left between them. The germline V gene encodes CDR1 MGHRA and CDR2 YSYEKL. The CDR3 consists of 12 residues. The CDR3 DNA reads TGCGCCAGCAGCCGAACGGAGGAAAAACTGTTTTTT. Residues: CASSRTEEKLFF.

This clone has only one observation. This CDR3 reads CASSVGTAIRTDTQYF. CDR3 nucleotides: TGTGCCAGCAGCGTAGGAACAGCCATCCGCACAGATACGCAGTATTTT. The chain uses TRBV9 and TRBJ2-3; D remains unclear. Trimming took 0 bases from V and 1 from J, leaving 12 bases between them. Germline CDR1 reads SGDLS; CDR2 reads YYNGEE. The CDR3 runs to 16 residues.

The CDR3 here is CASSLGQGARLYGYTF. CDR3 nucleotides: TGTGCCAGCAGCTTGGGACAGGGGGCGCGATTGTATGGCTACACCTTC. V and J are TRBV11-2 and TRBJ1-2; TRBD1 agrees at 12 bases. The CDR3 sequence is 16 residues long. The J segment lost 5 bases and the V segment lost 3 bases, leaving 7 bases of the junction unmatched. Germline CDR1 is SGHAT and CDR2 is FQNNGV.

The J gene is TRBJ1-5, the V gene TRBV6-5; D possibly corresponds to TRBD1 (5 bases). Germline lookup yields CDR1 MNHEY and CDR2 SVGAGI. Trimming pared 6 bases from V and 2 bases from J, leaving 14 bases between. The CDR3 is 15 residues long. CDR3 loop: CASRRGNPGNQPQHF. CDR3 bases: TGTGCCAGCAGGCGGGGGAATCCCGGCAATCAGCCCCAGCATTTT.

The V gene is TRBV2, the J gene TRBJ1-5; 8 bases align to TRBD1. The length of the CDR3 is 14 residues. The germline V gene has CDR1 SNHLY and CDR2 FYNNEI. Trimming removed 6 bases from V and 5 bases from J; junction bases left unmatched: 6. CDR3 in DNA: TGTGCCAGCAGCGGAACAGGGGGGCATCAGCCCCAGCATTTT. This encodes CASSGTGGHQPQHF.

This chain links TRBV7-2 with TRBJ1-2; D not certain. Trimming cost V 0 bases and J 4 bases, with 9 bases left between them. Germline CDR1 SGHTA, CDR2 FQGNSA. CDR3 length equals 14 residues. CDR3 DNA sequence: TGTGCCAGCAGCTTAGCAGCGGAGGGCTATGGCTACACCTTC. Amino acid sequence: CASSLAAEGYGYTF.

The V and J genes are TRBV27 and TRBJ1-1; 7 bases are shared with TRBD1. CDR3 size: 13 residues. Germline loops: CDR1 MNHEY, CDR2 SMNVEV (reference sequence). V lost 8 bases, J lost 13 bases, and 16 bases stayed unmatched. In DNA, the CDR3 is TGTGCCAGCGCAGCATCAGGGGGAGGAAAATATTTCTTT. Translated: CASAASGGGKYFF.

This chain connects TRBV28 to TRBJ1-2; D may be TRBD1 (6 bases). The CDR3 consists of 15 residues. V was pared by 3 bases and J by 8 bases, with 19 bases between. Germline V gives CDR1 MDHEN, CDR2 SYDVKM. CDR3: CASSFNRVLYVGYTF. The CDR3 DNA reads as TGTGCCAGCAGTTTTAACAGGGTCCTCTATGTAGGCTACACCTTC.

The chain combines TRBV4-1 with TRBJ2-1; a weak D match, TRBD1 (5 bases). The CDR3 covers 16 residues. Germline V CDR1 and CDR2: MGHRA, YSYEKL. V was trimmed by 4 bases and J by 5 bases, leaving 18 bases between them. CDR3 DNA sequence: TGCGCCAGCAGCCCGGCGGCAGGGTTAAAACACAATGAGCAGTTCTTC. This sequence encodes CASSPAAGLKHNEQFF.

The chain carries TRBV7-2 and TRBJ2-7; D remains unclear. The CDR3 has 14 residues. Germline values: CDR1 SGHTA, CDR2 FQGNSA. V was pared by 6 bases and J by 0 bases, with 12 bases between. The CDR3 DNA reads as TGTGCCAGCAGTCGGCAACCCAACTCCTACGAGCAGTACTTC. It translates to CASSRQPNSYEQYF.

V usage is TRBV6-6 and J usage is TRBJ1-5, with 7 bases aligning to TRBD1. From germline, CDR1 is MNHNY and CDR2 SVGAGI (reference sequence). The CDR3 extends over 15 amino acids. Trimming took 5 bases from V and 3 from J; bases not matched to a gene: 7. This CDR3 reads CASSTSDRANQPQHF. The CDR3 region has the DNA TGTGCCAGCAGTACCTCCGACAGGGCCAATCAGCCCCAGCATTTT.

The V and J genes are TRBV28 and TRBJ1-2; no reliable D call. Trimming shortened V by 5 bases and J by 4 bases, and 20 bases separated the two germline ends. CDR3 size: 16 residues. Germline CDR1 reads MDHEN; CDR2 reads SYDVKM. The CDR3 reads CASSPGSGGSIYGYTF. In DNA, the CDR3 is TGTGCCAGCAGTCCCGGTTCCGGAGGCTCTATCTATGGCTACACCTTC.

This chain links TRBV11-2 with TRBJ1-3; TRBD1 is a possible D gene (6 bases). Looked up from germline, CDR1 is SGHAT and CDR2 is FQNNGV. Trimming removed 5 bases at V and 3 bases at J, with 8 bases between. The length of the CDR3 is 13 residues. The CDR3 reads CASSPDSGNTIYF. CDR3 coding DNA: TGTGCCAGCAGCCCGGACAGTGGAAACACCATATATTTT.

The chain couples TRBV28 to TRBJ2-3; maybe TRBD2 (6 bases). Trimming took 7 bases from V and 2 from J, leaving 13 bases between them. This CDR3 has 14 amino acids. The germline V gene encodes CDR1 MDHEN and CDR2 SYDVKM. The CDR3: CASKGGAITDTQYF. CDR3 in DNA: TGTGCCAGCAAGGGCGGGGCTATCACAGATACGCAGTATTTT.

V gene TRBV9 combines with J gene TRBJ2-5; D may correspond to TRBD1 or TRBD2 (5 bases each). V was trimmed by 3 bases and J by 7 bases, leaving 13 bases between them. CDR1 is SGDLS and CDR2 is YYNGEE in the germline V gene. The CDR3 is 13 residues long. CDR3 sequence reads: CASSAGWGSTQYF. For the CDR3, the DNA is TGTGCCAGCAGCGCGGGGTGGGGGTCGACCCAGTACTTC.

CDR3: CASSERTGGIDYGYTF. In DNA form, the CDR3 reads TGCGCCAGCAGTGAGAGGACAGGGGGGATTGACTATGGCTACACCTTC. The chain employs TRBV10-1 and TRBJ1-2; 10 nucleotides align to TRBD1. CDR3 length: 16 residues. The J segment lost 3 bases and the V segment lost 2 bases, leaving 6 bases of the junction unmatched. Germline V gene sequence: CDR1 WNHNN, CDR2 SYGVQD (reference sequence).